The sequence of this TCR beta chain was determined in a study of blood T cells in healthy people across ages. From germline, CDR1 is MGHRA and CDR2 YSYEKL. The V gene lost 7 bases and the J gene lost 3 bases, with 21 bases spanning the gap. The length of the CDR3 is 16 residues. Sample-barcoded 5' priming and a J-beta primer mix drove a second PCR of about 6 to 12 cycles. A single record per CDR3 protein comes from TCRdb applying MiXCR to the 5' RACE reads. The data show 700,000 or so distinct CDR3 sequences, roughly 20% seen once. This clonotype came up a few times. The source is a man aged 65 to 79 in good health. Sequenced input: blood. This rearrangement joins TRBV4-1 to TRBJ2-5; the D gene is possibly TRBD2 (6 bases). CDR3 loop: CASTLGPMTGEETQYF. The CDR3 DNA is TGCGCCAGCACCCTAGGGCCGATGACGGGGGAAGAGACCCAGTACTTC.